A single sample is the source of the 10 T cell receptor beta chains below, sequenced in a study of blood T cell repertoires in COVID-19. TCRdb keeps only in-frame clones here, not all; method: immunoSEQ multiplex PCR. The sample lists approximately 13,000 clones; 75% to 90% were seen once. Sequenced material: peripheral blood. Receptors were obtained from a middle-aged man with active or convalescent COVID-19.

In this sample, this clone turned up once. The chain is built from TRBV7-9 and TRBJ1-1; 8 nucleotides align to TRBD1. The J segment lost 4 bases and the V segment lost 7 bases, leaving 5 bases of the junction unmatched. The CDR3 covers 13 residues. The germline V gene has CDR1 SEHNR and CDR2 FQNEAQ (reference sequence). This chain's CDR3 is CASNQDRATEAFF. The CDR3 DNA reads TGTGCCAGCAACCAGGACAGGGCCACTGAAGCTTTCTTT.

The genes are TRBV4-1 and TRBJ1-4; 9 nucleotides line up with TRBD1. V gave up 0 bases and J gave up 6 bases; unmatched junction bases: 14. Germline V lookup: CDR1 MGHRA, CDR2 YSYEKL. CDR3 length: 19 residues. CDR3 in DNA: TGCGCCAGCAGCCAAGAGCTGTCCTTACGGACAGGGGCCGATGAAAAACTGTTTTTT. Amino acids: CASSQELSLRTGADEKLFF.

The chain uses TRBV3-1 (or the pseudogene TRBV3-2) and TRBJ2-3, with D possibly matching TRBD2 (5 bases). CDR1 LGHDT and CDR2 YNNKEL come from the germline V gene (reference sequence). The ends were cut back, 2 bases at V and 0 bases at J, with 15 bases in the middle. The CDR3 runs to 17 residues. The CDR3, as DNA: TGTGCCAGCAGCCAACGCTCCGGACTCCGTAGCACAGATACGCAGTATTTT. The encoded protein is CASSQRSGLRSTDTQYF.

V gene TRBV11-2 combines with J gene TRBJ1-4; D is perhaps TRBD1 (5 bases). The CDR3 covers 13 residues. V gave up 3 bases and J gave up 11 bases, with 13 bases separating them. In germline, CDR1 is SGHAT, CDR2 FQNNGV. The CDR3 DNA follows: TGTGCCAGCAGCTTTATAACTAAGGGGAAACTGTTTTTT. Amino acid sequence: CASSFITKGKLFF.

The chain uses TRBV7-2 and TRBJ1-2, with D perhaps TRBD1 (6 bases). Trimming shortened V by 2 bases and J by 5 bases, and 21 bases separated the two germline ends. CDR3 size: 17 residues. Germline V lookup: CDR1 SGHTA, CDR2 FQGNSA. This CDR3 reads CASSLSAGAMHPYGYTF. CDR3 bases: TGTGCCAGCAGCTTAAGTGCGGGGGCCATGCACCCTTATGGCTACACCTTC. Based on the CDR3 plus reference TRBV7-2 and TRBJ1-2, the full variable domain is GAGVSQSPSNKVTEKGKDVELRCDPISGHTALYWYRQSLGQGLEFLIYFQGNSAPDKSGLPSDRFSAERTGGSVSTLTIQRTQQEDSAVYLCASSLSAGAMHPYGYTFGSGTRLTVV.

This CDR3 reads CASSQGQSSGNTIYF. The CDR3, as DNA: TGCGCCAGCAGCCAAGGACAGTCTTCTGGAAACACCATATATTTT. This chain uses TRBV5-1 with TRBJ1-3; possibly TRBD1 for D (6 bases). Germline lookup yields CDR1 SGHRS and CDR2 YFSETQ. The V end was cut by 4 bases, the J end by 1 base, with 12 bases between. CDR3 length: 15 residues.

The chain recombines TRBV11-2 with TRBJ2-7; D may be TRBD2 (5 bases). Germline V CDR1 and CDR2: SGHAT, FQNNGV. Trimming left V 6 bases short and J 5 bases short, with 20 bases between. This CDR3 has 15 amino acids. CDR3 bases: TGTGCCAGCAGTTCTTCCGGCCCAGGAGGAAACGAGCAGTACTTC. This translates into CASSSSGPGGNEQYF.

This sequence joins TRBV4-2 and TRBJ1-5; TRBD1 might be the D (5 bases). CDR1 is LGHNA, CDR2 YNFKEQ, per germline. CDR3 length: 17 residues. V lost 3 bases to trimming and J lost 1 base, with 16 bases between them. Here the CDR3 reads CASSQMTDTQSNQPQHF. The CDR3 nucleotides read TGTGCCAGCAGCCAGATGACAGATACTCAGAGCAATCAGCCCCAGCATTTT.

This clone was counted only a few times. The chain has TRBV6-6 and TRBJ2-1; 10 nucleotides line up with TRBD1. J was trimmed by 8 bases and V by 8 bases; bases with no gene match: 15. Germline V gives CDR1 MNHNY, CDR2 SVGAGI (reference sequence). This CDR3 contains 16 residues. CDR3 region: CASGLPGQGLDDEQFF. CDR3 nucleotide sequence: TGTGCCAGCGGCCTACCGGGACAGGGGTTGGACGATGAGCAGTTCTTC.

This chain joins TRBV27 and TRBJ1-1; the match to TRBD1 covers 8 bases. The junction had 11 bases not matched to a gene; V was cut back by 6 bases and J by 5 bases. CDR3 size: 15 residues. Germline V gene lookup returns CDR1 MNHEY and CDR2 SMNVEV (reference sequence). CDR3 in amino acids: CASSSPGQGNTEAFF. In DNA form, the CDR3 reads TGTGCCAGCAGCTCCCCCGGACAGGGAAATACTGAAGCTTTCTTT.